The 29 T cell receptor beta chains reported below all come from one sample, sequenced in a study of shared clonotypes between healthy human individuals. Sequencing was performed with immunoSEQ multiplex PCR; in TCRdb, only in-frame clones are kept and a portion is missing. Of approximately 460,000 clones listed, about 74% are singletons. Sequenced material: PBMCs. These receptors came from a woman aged 40 to 50 in good health. Some clones in this sample may be carry-over from other donors' samples.

The chain has TRBV5-4 and TRBJ2-5; D gene unclear. The CDR3 contains 14 residues. Germline V CDR1 and CDR2: SGHNT, YYREEE (reference sequence). Trimming cost V 4 bases and J 2 bases, with 12 bases left between them. The CDR3 nucleotides read TGTGCCAGCAGCCCCACCATCCGACAAGAGACCCAGTACTTC. As protein: CASSPTIRQETQYF.

Only a few counts were recorded for this clone. One base separates it from a far larger clone, so it is likely a read error. Other DNA variants within this sample encode the same CDR3. The chain carries TRBV5-1 and TRBJ1-1, with 7 positions matching TRBD1. This CDR3 has 15 residues. Germline values: CDR1 SGHRS, CDR2 YFSETQ. The J segment lost 2 bases and the V segment lost 0 bases, leaving 4 bases of the junction unmatched. The CDR3 DNA reads as TGCGCCAGCAGCTTGGAGGGGACAGCCAACACTGAAGCTTTCTTT. This translates into CASSLEGTANTEAFF.

Concerning this clone: A far larger clone is just one base off, so this is likely a read error. The chain employs TRBV25-1 and TRBJ1-4, with 8 bases that match TRBD1. The CDR3 sequence is 15 residues long. V was clipped by 2 bases and J by 5 bases; unmatched bases: 4. In germline, CDR1 is MGHDK, CDR2 SYGVNS. CDR3 loop: CASSEHTGGNEKLFF. CDR3 coding DNA: TGTGCCAGCAGTGAACATACAGGGGGAAATGAAAAACTGTTTTTT.

The chain is built from TRBV28 and TRBJ2-1; TRBD1 or TRBD2 may be the D gene (6 bases each). The CDR3 is made up of 17 amino acids. Germline CDR1 and CDR2: MDHEN and SYDVKM. Trimming shortened V by 6 bases and J by 7 bases, and 25 bases separated the two germline ends. CDR3 loop: CASSPPNPTGAGNEQFF. The CDR3 nucleotides read TGTGCCAGCAGCCCCCCAAATCCCACGGGGGCAGGGAATGAGCAGTTCTTC.

The chain combines TRBV13 with TRBJ2-7; 7 bases align to TRBD2. Germline CDR1 and CDR2: PRHDT and FYEKMQ (reference sequence). The CDR3 is 15 residues long. V dropped 5 bases and J dropped 3; count of bases not matched to a gene: 10. The CDR3 is CASSPPGRTSYEQYF. CDR3 DNA sequence: TGTGCCAGCAGCCCCCCCGGAAGGACTAGCTACGAGCAGTACTTC.

CDR3: CASSRDRDGETQYF. For the CDR3, the DNA is TGTGCCAGCTCACGGGACAGGGACGGAGAGACCCAGTACTTC. This chain links TRBV18 with TRBJ2-5, with TRBD1 identical over 9 bases. Germline V gene data show CDR1 as KGHSH and CDR2 as LQKENI. The CDR3 length is 14 residues. With 4 bases clipped from V and 4 bases from J, the junction kept 4 bases outside the gene matches. Full variable domain (remainder filled in from reference TRBV18 and TRBJ2-5): NAGVMQNPRHLVRRRGQEARLRCSPMKGHSHVYWYRQLPEEGLKFMVYLQKENIIDESGMPKERFSAEFPKEGPSILRIQQVVRGDSAAYFCASSRDRDGETQYFGPGTRLLVL.

The chain links TRBV19 to TRBJ2-6, with no clear D. CDR3 length: 16 residues. Germline V gene lookup returns CDR1 LNHDA and CDR2 SQIVND (reference sequence). Trimming took 7 bases from V and 0 from J, leaving 13 bases between them. The CDR3 region has the DNA TGTGCCAGTACGGCAATACCTATCTCTGGGGCCAACGTCCTGACTTTC. Translating gives CASTAIPISGANVLTF.

This clone was picked up one time. The chain uses TRBV7-6 and TRBJ2-7; no clear D gene. CDR3 size: 13 residues. Germline V CDR1 and CDR2: SGHVS, FNYEAQ. Between the trimmed V and J ends, which lost 8 bases and 2 bases, there was a span of 13 bases. CDR3 DNA sequence: TGTGCCAGCTCAGTTTCGGGTCCCTACGAGCAGTACTTC. Residues: CASSVSGPYEQYF. The full variable domain, its missing parts supplied by reference TRBV7-6 and TRBJ2-7, is GAGVSQSPRYKVTKRGQDVALRCDPISGHVSLYWYRQALGQGPEFLTYFNYEAQQDKSGLPNDRFSAERPEGSISTLTIQRTEQRDSAMYRCASSVSGPYEQYFGPGTRLTVT.

This clone was observed once. J is TRBJ2-2 and V is TRBV6-1, with D possibly being TRBD2 (5 bases). Germline CDR1 is MNHNS and CDR2 is SASEGT. V lost 2 bases, J lost 7 bases, and 11 bases lay in between. CDR3 size: 14 residues. CDR3 in amino acids: CASSERLRGGELFF. CDR3 DNA: TGTGCCAGCAGTGAACGACTACGGGGCGGGGAGCTGTTTTTT.

The chain uses TRBV5-1 and TRBJ2-3; D uncertain. Per the germline V gene, CDR1 is SGHRS and CDR2 is YFSETQ. The length of the CDR3 is 14 residues. Trimming removed 1 base from V and 6 bases from J, with 12 bases in between. The CDR3 loop reads CASSLSGLPDTQYF. The CDR3 bases are TGCGCCAGCAGCTTGTCGGGCTTACCGGATACGCAGTATTTT.

Notes on this clone: A read error is possible here, since a much larger clone lies one base away. The rearrangement uses TRBV7-8 and TRBJ2-5; tentatively, D is TRBD2 (6 bases). CDR3 size: 16 residues. Germline CDR1 and CDR2: SGHVS and FQNEAQ. The V end was cut by 2 bases, the J end by 0 bases, with 13 bases between. CDR3 region: CASSLTGGTYQETQYF. CDR3 DNA sequence: TGTGCCAGCAGCTTAACTGGCGGGACGTACCAAGAGACCCAGTACTTC.

This clone was observed once. DNA of the CDR3: TGCGCCAGCAGCCTTAACAGGGCAGAAAAACTGTTTTTT. Protein sequence: CASSLNRAEKLFF. The chain is built from TRBV5-1 and TRBJ1-4, with D maybe TRBD1 (6 bases). The CDR3 length is 13 residues. From germline, CDR1 is SGHRS and CDR2 YFSETQ. The ends were cut back, 4 bases at V and 8 bases at J, with 12 bases in the middle.

The gene calls are TRBV15 and TRBJ2-7, with 14 bases that match TRBD2. Germline V gene data show CDR1 as LNHNV and CDR2 as YYDKDF (reference sequence). The CDR3 extends over 17 amino acids. V shed 5 bases, J shed 2 bases, and the junction held 8 bases outside the gene matches. Written as DNA, the CDR3 is TGTGCCACCAGCGGCGGGACTAGCGGGAGTAATGCCTACGAGCAGTACTTC. Its translation is CATSGGTSGSNAYEQYF.

This chain joins TRBV28 and TRBJ2-4; D ambiguous. Trimming cost V 2 bases and J 8 bases, with 7 bases left between them. CDR3 length: 12 amino acids. Germline CDR1 is MDHEN and CDR2 is SYDVKM. CDR3 nucleotides: TGTGCCAGCAGTTTAAAGGCCGACATTCAGTACTTC. Encoded protein: CASSLKADIQYF.

The rearrangement joins TRBV5-6 to TRBJ2-7; 8 bases line up with TRBD2. In germline, CDR1 is SGHDT, CDR2 YYEEEE. V gave up 4 bases and J gave up 3 bases; unmatched junction bases: 3. CDR3 size: 13 residues. The CDR3 loop is CASSPGRDYEQYF. The CDR3, as DNA: TGTGCCAGCAGCCCCGGGAGGGACTACGAGCAGTACTTC.

This chain joins TRBV27 and TRBJ2-7, with TRBD2 matching 8 bases. From germline, CDR1 is MNHEY and CDR2 SMNVEV (reference sequence). The trim removed 5 bases at V and 3 bases at J, leaving 6 bases unmatched. The CDR3 loop spans 14 amino acids. The CDR3 DNA is TGTGCCAGCAGTCCACAGCGGGAGCTCTACGAGCAGTACTTC. It translates to CASSPQRELYEQYF.

This chain joins TRBV20-1 and TRBJ2-3, with 7 bases fitting TRBD2. The CDR3 runs 10 residues. Germline CDR1 DFQATT, CDR2 SNEGSKA (reference sequence). CDR3 protein: CSGRRDTQYF. As DNA, the CDR3 is TGCAGCGGGAGGCGCGATACGCAGTATTTT.

Comment on this clone: Given a far larger clone just one base away, this is likely a sequencing read error. The sample holds other DNA sequences that translate to the same CDR3. The chain joins TRBV2 to TRBJ1-1; tentatively, D is TRBD1 (5 bases). Per the germline V gene, CDR1 is SNHLY and CDR2 is FYNNEI. V lost 4 bases, J lost 0 bases, and 9 bases lay in between. This CDR3 is built from 14 residues. The CDR3: CASSVWGMNTEAFF. The CDR3, as DNA: TGTGCCAGCAGTGTGTGGGGCATGAACACTGAAGCTTTCTTT.

As concerns this clone: This probably arose from a read error, given a far larger clone one base away. This sequence joins TRBV29-1 and TRBJ1-2; D gene unclear. Germline V gives CDR1 SQVTM, CDR2 ANQGSEA. This CDR3 has 15 residues. The V end was cut by 6 bases, the J end by 3 bases, with 20 bases between. CDR3 nucleotide sequence: TGCAGCGTCCAACCGGGCCCGCGGGGAGACTATGGCTACACCTTC. This sequence encodes CSVQPGPRGDYGYTF.

Ten or more counts support this clone. The rearrangement uses TRBV21-1 and TRBJ2-4; the DNA was not compared with TRBD1, the D call given in the table. TRBV21-1 is termed a pseudogene. The CDR3 covers 11 residues. The CDR3 nucleotides read TGTGCCAGCAGCAAGGGGCACATTCAGTACTTC. This codes for CASSKGHIQYF.

The rearrangement links TRBV28 to TRBJ2-3, with a weak D call TRBD2 (5 bases). The CDR3 runs to 13 residues. Trimming left V 7 bases short and J 0 bases short, with 8 bases between. Per the germline V gene, CDR1 is MDHEN and CDR2 is SYDVKM. Written as DNA, the CDR3 is TGTGCCAGCATAGGCGGGAGCACAGATACGCAGTATTTT. Encoded protein: CASIGGSTDTQYF.

This clone was seen ten or more times. Other DNA variants within this sample encode the same CDR3. This chain links TRBV27 with TRBJ2-3; possibly TRBD1 for D (5 bases). The CDR3 is made up of 16 amino acids. CDR1 is MNHEY, CDR2 SMNVEV, per germline (reference sequence). V lost 8 bases and J lost 0, with 18 bases in between. The chain's CDR3 is CASRFLGLGSTDTQYF. The CDR3 DNA follows: TGTGCCAGCCGCTTTTTGGGGCTAGGAAGCACAGATACGCAGTATTTT.

This sequence joins TRBV5-1 and TRBJ2-2, with 8 positions matching TRBD2. V gave up 2 bases and J gave up 5 bases; unmatched junction bases: 5. The CDR3 contains 15 residues. Looked up from germline, CDR1 is SGHRS and CDR2 is YFSETQ. DNA for the CDR3: TGCGCCAGCAGCTTAGGGACTAGTCGGACCGGGGAGCTGTTTTTT. Its protein is CASSLGTSRTGELFF.

The count of this clone is one. The chain joins TRBV21-1 to TRBJ2-1; the tabulated D call, TRBD2, remains unverified against the DNA. TRBV21-1 is recorded as a pseudogene. This CDR3 is 15 amino acids long. This CDR3 is CASSKSGSSYNEQFF. The CDR3 DNA reads as TGTGCCAGCAGCAAAAGCGGGAGCTCCTACAATGAGCAGTTCTTC.

CDR3 residues: CASSRTSGRALFYNEQFF. The CDR3 DNA reads as TGTGCCAGCAGCCGGACTAGCGGGAGGGCCCTCTTCTACAATGAGCAGTTCTTC. V and J are TRBV7-2 and TRBJ2-1; 15 bases agree with TRBD2. Germline V gene sequence: CDR1 SGHTA, CDR2 FQGNSA. This CDR3 contains 18 residues. V lost 5 bases, J lost 3 bases, and 8 bases stayed unmatched.

The chain has TRBV27 and TRBJ2-2, with TRBD1 matching 9 bases. Germline CDR1 MNHEY, CDR2 SMNVEV (reference sequence). The CDR3 sequence is 17 residues long. After removal of 5 bases from V and 1 base from J, the junction contained 8 bases not matched to a gene. This CDR3 is CASSHDTGQGNTGELFF. The CDR3 DNA reads TGTGCCAGCAGTCACGATACGGGACAGGGGAACACCGGGGAGCTGTTTTTT.

The J gene is TRBJ2-7, the V gene TRBV7-2; D remains unclear. The CDR3 is 13 residues long. V lost 1 base, J lost 4 bases, and 8 bases lay in between. Germline V CDR1 and CDR2: SGHTA, FQGNSA. The CDR3, as DNA: TGTGCCAGCAGCTTAGGGCCATCTTACGAGCAGTACTTC. Protein product: CASSLGPSYEQYF.

The gene calls are TRBV29-1 and TRBJ2-1; no definite D call. The germline V gene encodes CDR1 SQVTM and CDR2 ANQGSEA. The CDR3 totals 13 residues. V was clipped by 3 bases and J by 9 bases, with 15 bases between them. The CDR3 DNA follows: TGCAGCGTTGACAGTGGGAACTCGGGTGAGCAGTTCTTC. Amino acids: CSVDSGNSGEQFF.

V and J are TRBV4-1 and TRBJ2-1; perhaps TRBD2 as D (7 bases). The CDR3 has 17 amino acids. The V and J ends lost 0 bases and 1 base respectively, with 13 bases between them. CDR1 and CDR2 from the germline V gene are MGHRA and YSYEKL. CDR3 coding DNA: TGCGCCAGCAGCCAAGATCGCGGGGGCCTTTCCTACAATGAGCAGTTCTTC. Translating it yields CASSQDRGGLSYNEQFF.